Here is one T cell receptor (beta chain) with its context. Its antigen is not identified. Naivety among CD8 cells was defined by CD45RO negativity and positive CCR7 selection, thereby excluding terminally differentiated effector memory CD45RA+ cells. Germline V lookup: CDR1 GTSNPN, CDR2 SVGIG (reference sequence). The CDR3 contains 12 residues. Deletions cut 2 bases from V and 5 bases from J, with 7 bases between. This entry belongs to a study of shared clonotypes between healthy human individuals. Study-wide points: Among donors, clonotype sharing was expected to be affected by sequencing depth. As a rule, naive subsets had a larger estimated richness than memory subsets. Donors were few, which limited the genetic and exposure-history diversity represented.

For every subset, genomic DNA was evenly distributed across several immunoSEQ plates. TCRdb's table, derived via immunoSEQ multiplex PCR, lists solely in-frame clones and lacks some. The sample holds about 2.2 million clones; just over 90% are singletons and the top ten take about 1.6%. Sequenced sample: naive CD8+ T cells from PBMCs. The receptor comes from a man aged 18 to 30 in good health. Some clones in this sample may be carry-over from other donors' samples. This chain uses TRBV30 with TRBJ1-3; no reliable D call. The CDR3 sequence: CAWSYGRNTIYF. In DNA, the CDR3 is TGTGCCTGGAGTTACGGAAGAAACACCATATATTTT.